These T cell receptor beta chains were read from a single sample in a study of cytotoxic CD8 clonotypes in ibrutinib-treated CLL. TCRdb's table, derived via immunoSEQ multiplex PCR, lists solely in-frame clones and lacks some. This sample has 40,000 to 60,000 clones, with 53% found just once. The sample consisted of PBMCs, taken after 12 months of ibrutinib treatment. These TCRs come from a human donor with chronic lymphocytic leukemia. The CDR3 runs from the conserved cysteine through the conserved F or W.

V gene: TRBV5-4
J gene: TRBJ2-7
CDR3 protein: CASSLEGTRFYEQYF

V gene: TRBV7-2
J gene: TRBJ1-5
CDR3 protein: CASSLVANQPQHF

V gene: TRBV7-3
J gene: TRBJ2-5
CDR3 protein: CASSPSGGRETQYF

V gene: TRBV11-3
J gene: TRBJ2-7
CDR3 protein: CASSLEGTAGSYEQYF

V gene: TRBV2
J gene: TRBJ1-5
CDR3 protein: CASRDGHRGWSNQPQHF

V gene: TRBV20-1
J gene: TRBJ2-1
CDR3 protein: CSAPIRGEQFF

V gene: TRBV6-6
J gene: TRBJ2-1
CDR3 protein: CASSSRSGQGANEQFF

V gene: TRBV19
J gene: TRBJ1-1
CDR3 protein: CASSKSGGANTEAFF

V gene: TRBV5-1
J gene: TRBJ1-2
CDR3 protein: CASNSGTSNYGYTF

V gene: TRBV18
J gene: TRBJ2-3
CDR3 protein: CASSPRQGPSGTQYF

V gene: TRBV9
J gene: TRBJ2-7
CDR3 protein: CASSEPNGEQYF

V gene: TRBV2
J gene: TRBJ2-1
CDR3 protein: CASSLLAGVYNEQFF

V gene: TRBV11-2
J gene: TRBJ1-6
CDR3 protein: CASSLVSLNSPLHF

V gene: TRBV27
J gene: TRBJ2-1
CDR3 protein: CASSLLPLADHYNEQFF

V gene: TRBV20-1
J gene: TRBJ1-1
CDR3 protein: CSAGRETEAFF

V gene: TRBV6-1
J gene: TRBJ1-4
CDR3 protein: CASEQGMGEKLFF

V gene: TRBV5-1
J gene: TRBJ2-2
CDR3 protein: CASSLTPGLAGRQEVAGELFF

V gene: TRBV14
J gene: TRBJ2-1
CDR3 protein: CASSQGGSFANEQFF

V gene: TRBV6-1
J gene: TRBJ1-1
CDR3 protein: CASSERARANTEAFF

V gene: TRBV28
J gene: TRBJ1-4
CDR3 protein: CASSRGQFNEKLFF